A single T cell receptor (beta chain) is shown here with its context. The data were produced by immunoSEQ multiplex PCR, yet TCRdb's version contains in-frame clones alone and is incomplete. Of about 150,000 clones in the sample, roughly 87% were seen once. This specimen belongs to a study of blood T cell repertoires in COVID-19. Study as a whole: Samples taken during acute and convalescent COVID-19 were collected in the United States, Italy and Spain. In each case, the material was cDNA or gDNA derived from T cells, B-cell-depleted T cells, or PBMCs.

Germline V CDR1 and CDR2: SGHAT, FQNNGV. The CDR3 runs 17 residues. J was trimmed by 6 bases and V by 5 bases; bases with no gene match: 10. This chain uses TRBV11-2 with TRBJ1-4; 12 bases agree with TRBD1. The sequence was obtained from a woman aged 60-70 years with active or convalescent COVID-19. The sequenced material came from peripheral blood. The CDR3 DNA sequence: TGTGCCAGCAGCCGTCAGGGACAGGGGGCATTTTATGAAAAACTGTTTTTT. It encodes CASSRQGQGAFYEKLFF. The variable domain in full, with the rest retrieved from reference TRBV11-2 and TRBJ1-4, is EAGVAQSPRYKIIEKRQSVAFWCNPISGHATLYWYQQILGQGPKLLIQFQNNGVVDDSQLPKDRFSAERLKGVDSTLKIQPAKLEDSAVYLCASSRQGQGAFYEKLFFGSGTQLSVL.